The subject of this entry is one TCR beta chain. After removal of 6 bases from V and 3 bases from J, the junction contained 8 bases not matched to a gene. CDR3 length: 15 amino acids. Germline lookup yields CDR1 MNHEY and CDR2 SMNVEV (reference sequence). The PCR ran on 60 Vbeta and 13 Jbeta primers. Measured with immunoSEQ multiplex PCR; TCRdb has only the in-frame clones, and not every one. The repertoire holds around 150,000 clones, with approximately 61% as singletons. The sample originates from a study of cytomegalovirus exposure and HLA in healthy donors. This receptor was taken from a human donor in good health. The specimen sequenced was PBMCs. The rearrangement uses TRBV27 and TRBJ1-1; 9 bases line up with TRBD1. The CDR3 coding sequence is TGTGCCAGCAGCCACCACAGGGGGCGAGACACTGAAGCTTTCTTT. Its translation: CASSHHRGRDTEAFF.